This T cell receptor (beta chain) was captured by sequencing in a study of siplizumab effects on memory and regulatory T cells. Study observations and caveats: Contribution to the alloresponse seemed major for naive T cells, which also seemed more diverse than memory cells. Naive or memory phenotype was unassignable for roughly 75-95% of proliferating CD4+ or CD8+ clones.

Method: immunoSEQ multiplex PCR; TCRdb's copy keeps in-frame clones and lacks some. The table records around 86,000 clones, nearly 95% of them present only once. The CDR3 length is 15 residues. Between the trimmed V and J ends, which lost 1 base and 3 bases, there was a span of 13 bases. Germline CDR1 SGHRS, CDR2 YFSETQ. Worth noting for this clone: Its antigen is not known.

The sequenced sample consisted of non-Treg CD4+ T cells sorted from blood. This TCR was recovered from a human donor in good health. The chain couples TRBV5-1 to TRBJ1-1; D might be TRBD1 (5 bases). As DNA, the CDR3 is TGCGCCAGCAGCTTGAATGGGGCAGGGTACACTGAAGCTTTCTTT. It yields the protein CASSLNGAGYTEAFF.